These 9 T cell receptor beta chains were all obtained from the same sample, sequenced in a study of T-cell memory formation after mild COVID-19. TCRdb recomputed calls from the 5' RACE reads with MiXCR, one row per CDR3 protein. The table includes 400,000 to 500,000 distinct CDR3 sequences, around 20% detected once. Sequencing was done on a sample of PBMCs or a T cell subset sorted from them (not recorded which). These receptors came from an adult woman who had mild COVID-19 (a few samples of this study predate the infection). Cell type and time point are not known.

This clonotype was observed a few times. The chain joins TRBV5-1 to TRBJ2-1; no clear D gene. Trimming cost V 2 bases and J 1 base, with 7 bases left between them. CDR1 is SGHRS, CDR2 YFSETQ, per germline. CDR3 length equals 14 residues. For the CDR3, the DNA is TGCGCCAGCAGCTTTGATCCTTCCTACAATGAGCAGTTCTTC. This encodes CASSFDPSYNEQFF. Combining the CDR3 with reference TRBV5-1 and TRBJ2-1 gives the whole variable domain KAGVTQTPRYLIKTRGQQVTLSCSPISGHRSVSWYQQTPGQGLQFLFEYFSETQRNKGNFPGRFSGRQFSNSRSEMNVSTLELGDSALYLCASSFDPSYNEQFFGPGTRLTVL.

Many counts were recorded for this clonotype. The chain employs TRBV4-1 and TRBJ2-1; TRBD2 matches at 8 bases. The CDR3 spans 20 residues. V was clipped by 4 bases and J by 0 bases; unmatched bases: 17. CDR1 MGHRA and CDR2 YSYEKL come from the germline V gene. CDR3 sequence reads: CASSPLGKASGPSSYNEQFF. In DNA form, the CDR3 reads TGCGCCAGCAGCCCCCTCGGGAAAGCTAGCGGGCCGAGCTCCTACAATGAGCAGTTCTTC.

Only a few counts were recorded for this clonotype. The rearrangement joins TRBV29-1 to TRBJ1-1, with D possibly matching TRBD1 (6 bases). Trimming removed 3 bases at V and 7 bases at J, with 15 bases between. CDR3 size: 13 residues. CDR1 and CDR2 from the germline V gene are SQVTM and ANQGSEA. The CDR3 here is CSVDRGQTGEAFF. In DNA, the CDR3 is TGCAGCGTTGACCGAGGACAGACCGGTGAAGCTTTCTTT.

This clonotype has more than one count but fewer than ten. The chain employs TRBV10-3 and TRBJ2-7; D may match TRBD1 or TRBD2 (5 bases each). This CDR3 spans 16 amino acids. Trimming pared 3 bases from V and 3 bases from J, leaving 18 bases between. The germline CDR1 and CDR2 sequences are ENHRY and SYGVKD. The CDR3 coding sequence is TGTGCCATCAGTGACCCCCCGACAGAGGGAAGCTACGAGCAGTACTTC. Translated, it gives CAISDPPTEGSYEQYF.

This clonotype came up a few times. This rearrangement joins TRBV12-3 or TRBV12-4 to TRBJ1-1; 8 bases fit TRBD1. This CDR3 is built from 13 residues. V was clipped by 5 bases and J by 10 bases; unmatched bases: 9. This chain's CDR3 is CASSPGQGSRAFF. The CDR3 DNA follows: TGTGCCAGCAGTCCCGGACAGGGTAGCCGAGCTTTCTTT.

The chain uses TRBV6-5 and TRBJ1-5; D might be TRBD1 (6 bases). V was pared by 4 bases and J by 0 bases, with 10 bases between. Germline V CDR1 and CDR2: MNHEY, SVGAGI. This CDR3 has 15 amino acids. The CDR3 nucleotides are TGTGCCAGCAGTTTGTGGGGGGCTAGCAATCAGCCCCAGCATTTT. The encoded protein is CASSLWGASNQPQHF.

This clonotype was detected a few times. V is TRBV29-1 and J is TRBJ1-2, with D possibly being TRBD1 (6 bases). Germline V CDR1 and CDR2: SQVTM, ANQGSEA. Trimming stripped 2 bases from V and 5 bases from J, with 12 bases between. This CDR3 region has 13 residues. The CDR3 here is CSVENTQGYGYTF. CDR3 DNA sequence: TGCAGCGTTGAAAATACTCAGGGGTATGGCTACACCTTC.

This clonotype showed up just a few times. The CDR3 region has the DNA TGTGCCAGCAGTGGGGCCATGGAGCAGTACTTC. Protein: CASSGAMEQYF. The gene calls are TRBV25-1 and TRBJ2-7; D remains unclear. V was shortened by 4 bases and J by 7 bases, with 8 bases between the two germline ends. Germline CDR1 is MGHDK and CDR2 is SYGVNS. The CDR3 covers 11 residues.

V is TRBV10-3 and J is TRBJ1-2, with TRBD1 as a possible D gene (5 bases). The V end was cut by 0 bases, the J end by 2 bases, with 7 bases between. Germline values: CDR1 ENHRY, CDR2 SYGVKD. The CDR3 has 14 amino acids. CDR3: CAISESTVNYGYTF. The CDR3 DNA follows: TGTGCCATCAGTGAGTCGACAGTCAACTATGGCTACACCTTC.